The subject of this entry is one T cell receptor beta chain. Antigen: not known. PCR was performed using 60 Vbeta and 13 Jbeta primers. The authors' processing: An analysis performed later counted roughly 79 million unique TCR beta chains (roughly 9.9 million of them shared). TCRdb keeps only in-frame clones here, not all; method: immunoSEQ multiplex PCR. Clonal size and the V and J genes are those of that table, whereas D and trimming came from the DNA. Among about 160,000 clones listed, more than 70% were seen once. The length of the CDR3 is 15 residues. The germline gives CDR1 SGDLS, CDR2 YYNGEE. The V end lost 0 bases, the J end lost 7 bases, and 13 bases lay between the germline ends. This specimen comes from a study of cytomegalovirus exposure and HLA in healthy donors. General observations from the study: In a later analysis, specific HLA alleles were associated with around 17,000 TCR beta sequences at a 0.05 false discovery rate. A few V segments could not be told apart, such as TRBV6-2 and TRBV6-3, and were left out.

The rearrangement uses TRBV9 and TRBJ2-2; maybe TRBD2 (6 bases). The receptor was derived from a male donor in good health and CMV-seropositive. Input material: PBMCs. This CDR3 is CASSVGRGSGGELFF. In nucleotides, the CDR3 is TGTGCCAGCAGCGTAGGGAGAGGTAGCGGCGGGGAGCTGTTTTTT.